The entry below gives a single T cell receptor (beta chain) sequence along with its context. Its target is unknown. This CDR3 has 14 residues. The germline gives CDR1 SEHNR, CDR2 FQNEAQ (reference sequence). V gave up 6 bases and J gave up 3 bases, with 15 bases separating them. Primers included in the PCR were 60 Vbeta and 13 Jbeta primers. Data came from immunoSEQ multiplex PCR; TCRdb stores just in-frame clones and leaves some out. The profile covers approximately 100,000 clones, with around 80% appearing a single time and 2% to 2.5% taken by the ten largest. This entry comes from a study of cytomegalovirus exposure and HLA in healthy donors. Study details: A preliminary data release comprised tens of millions of unique TCRs obtained from HLA-typed donors. When over 300 donors were genotyped, approximately 81% of them were found to fall in the Caucasian-associated ancestry cluster. Study-level points and caveats: Productive status was seen about 87% or about 30% of the time for most TCR beta V segments in an earlier analysis.

This receptor was taken from a young man in good health and CMV-seronegative. V is TRBV7-9 and J is TRBJ2-7, with D possibly matching TRBD1 (5 bases). Sequenced input: PBMCs. The CDR3 is CASSLTRENYEQYF. The CDR3 DNA is TGTGCCAGCAGTCTTACCAGGGAAAACTACGAGCAGTACTTC. Variable domain in full (rest from reference TRBV7-9 and TRBJ2-7): DTGVSQNPRHKITKRGQNVTFRCDPISEHNRLYWYRQTLGQGPEFLTYFQNEAQLEKSRLLSDRFSAERPKGSFSTLEIQRTEQGDSAMYLCASSLTRENYEQYFGPGTRLTVT.